In its sample, the clone carrying this T cell receptor (beta chain) was seen a few times. The antigen is unknown. Profiled with immunoSEQ multiplex PCR; TCRdb holds only in-frame clones, not every one. The sample lists approximately 100,000 clones, roughly four fifths seen once, with around 3% in the top ten. The germline V gene encodes CDR1 LGHNA and CDR2 YNFKEQ. Trimming removed 3 bases from V and 1 base from J, with 15 bases in between. This CDR3 contains 16 residues. This sample is part of a study of radiotherapy plus CTLA-4 blockade in lung cancer. Across the whole study: Of all patients, more than 15% responded objectively and about 34% showed disease control. Findings and caveats of the study: Response was reportedly best predicted by early blood T cell clone dynamics, with interferon-beta.

Participants had chemo-refractory metastatic non-small-cell lung cancer and were treated with focal radiation plus ipilimumab CTLA-4 blockade. The chain uses TRBV4-2 and TRBJ1-2; possible D gene TRBD1, 5 bases. The receptor was isolated from a human donor with non-small cell lung cancer who had a partial response to radiotherapy plus ipilimumab. The input for sequencing was peripheral blood, taken from a patient treated with radiotherapy plus ipilimumab. This CDR3 is CASSQLTETYNYGYTF. Written as DNA, the CDR3 is TGTGCCAGCAGCCAGCTGACAGAAACGTATAACTATGGCTACACCTTC.